The 22 T cell receptor beta chains below were found in one sample sequenced in a study of T cells expressing NK-cell markers. From its re-call of the 5' RACE reads, TCRdb lists each CDR3 protein once, without DNA. Its table lists about 400,000 distinct CDR3 sequences. Sequenced: blood T cells: a sorted CD56 or NKG2C T cell subset, CD4+ or CD8+ T cells, or bulk PBMC T cells (not recorded which). These receptors came from a woman between 45 and 60 years old in good health.

V gene TRBV25-1 combines with J gene TRBJ1-5. This CDR3 has 16 residues. The V gene's germline CDR1 is MGHDK and CDR2 SYGVNS. The CDR3 sequence is CASSESRDYSNQPQHF.

CDR3 loop: CASRAGTSKFF. J is TRBJ2-1 and V is TRBV2; TCRdb's D call of TRBD2 is untestable without DNA. CDR1 and CDR2 (germline): SNHLY, FYNNEI. The length of the CDR3 is 11 residues.

The rearrangement uses TRBV7-8 and TRBJ1-4. The germline V gene has CDR1 SGHVS and CDR2 FQNEAQ. CDR3 length: 12 residues. CDR3 residues: CASSFTGEKLFF. The variable domain in full, completed from reference TRBV7-8 and TRBJ1-4, reads GAGVSQSPRYKVAKRGQDVALRCDPISGHVSLFWYQQALGQGPEFLTYFQNEAQLDKSGLPSDRFFAERPEGSVSTLKIQRTQQEDSAVYLCASSFTGEKLFFGSGTQLSVL.

The J gene is TRBJ2-1, the V gene TRBV3-1. CDR1 is LGHDT, CDR2 YNNKEL, per germline (reference sequence). There are 13 residues in the CDR3. CDR3 loop: CASSQEGDNEQFF.

V usage is TRBV5-1 and J usage is TRBJ1-2; TCRdb's D call, TRBD1, is unchecked because there is no DNA. This CDR3 region has 14 residues. CDR1 SGHRS and CDR2 YFSETQ come from the germline V gene. The CDR3 spells CASSSGTAFYGYTF.

CDR3 in amino acids: CASSFRGQSSEQFF. V usage is TRBV12-3 or TRBV12-4 and J usage is TRBJ2-1; there is no DNA to check the TCRdb D call of TRBD1. This CDR3 has 14 residues.

This sequence joins TRBV5-1 and TRBJ2-2; without DNA, the TCRdb call of TRBD1 cannot be checked. The CDR3 is made up of 17 amino acids. Germline V CDR1 and CDR2: SGHRS, YFSETQ. CDR3 sequence reads: CASSLAENRANTGELFF.

The chain carries TRBV24-1 and TRBJ1-1. Per the germline V gene, CDR1 is KGHDR and CDR2 is SFDVKD. CDR3 length: 14 residues. CDR3 sequence: CATFFGGMNTEAFF.

The chain couples TRBV25-1 to TRBJ2-5. The germline V gene has CDR1 MGHDK and CDR2 SYGVNS. The CDR3 has 16 residues. The CDR3 protein is CASSEFRGFMQETQYF.

The chain carries TRBV25-1 and TRBJ2-1; TCRdb selects TRBD2, and the lack of DNA leaves this call unchecked. The CDR3 runs 16 residues. CDR1 is MGHDK, CDR2 SYGVNS, per germline. CDR3 amino acids: CASSEGTSGSLHEQFF.

The V gene is TRBV5-1, the J gene TRBJ2-1; TCRdb gives TRBD1 as the D gene, but with no DNA this cannot be confirmed. CDR3 size: 15 residues. Germline-derived CDR1 and CDR2 are SGHRS and YFSETQ. CDR3 region: CASSLPAGEGPEQFF.

V is TRBV29-1 and J is TRBJ2-7. The length of the CDR3 is 11 residues. The germline gives CDR1 SQVTM, CDR2 ANQGSEA. This chain's CDR3 is CSGTANYEQYF.

CDR3 in amino acids: CASSFGGVQFEQYF. The genes are TRBV28 and TRBJ2-7; TCRdb's D call, TRBD1, is unchecked because there is no DNA. Germline assignment: CDR1 MDHEN and CDR2 SYDVKM. The CDR3 is made up of 14 amino acids.

This chain connects TRBV4-1 to TRBJ1-5. The germline V gene encodes CDR1 MGHRA and CDR2 YSYEKL. The CDR3 sequence is 15 residues long. The CDR3 sequence: CASSQVGQRDQPQHF.

V usage is TRBV11-2 and J usage is TRBJ1-2. The CDR3 extends over 15 amino acids. The germline gives CDR1 SGHAT, CDR2 FQNNGV. The CDR3 spells CASSSPWGANYGYTF. Supplemented by reference TRBV11-2 and TRBJ1-2, the full variable domain reads EAGVAQSPRYKIIEKRQSVAFWCNPISGHATLYWYQQILGQGPKLLIQFQNNGVVDDSQLPKDRFSAERLKGVDSTLKIQPAKLEDSAVYLCASSSPWGANYGYTFGSGTRLTVV.

This CDR3 is CASSLGHRNTEAFF. The chain uses TRBV5-1 and TRBJ1-1; TCRdb indicates TRBD1, and absent DNA this call remains unverified. The CDR3 contains 14 residues. Germline CDR1 reads SGHRS; CDR2 reads YFSETQ.

The chain has TRBV7-8 and TRBJ2-3; TCRdb lists TRBD2, though no DNA is available to test this call. The V gene's germline CDR1 is SGHVS and CDR2 FQNEAQ. CDR3 length: 16 amino acids. The CDR3 loop is CASSDVWGEGADTQYF.

The CDR3 reads CSAQPRLASSYEQYF. The rearrangement uses TRBV20-1 and TRBJ2-7; TCRdb's D call, TRBD2, is unchecked because there is no DNA. Germline CDR1 and CDR2: DFQATT and SNEGSKA (reference sequence). CDR3 size: 15 residues.

The gene calls are TRBV6-5 and TRBJ1-1; TCRdb proposes TRBD1, but this gene call is untestable without DNA. The CDR3 is 15 amino acids. The V gene's germline CDR1 is MNHEY and CDR2 SVGAGI. The CDR3 is CASSTSPGGQLEAFF.

The chain has TRBV20-1 and TRBJ1-2. CDR1 and CDR2 from the germline V gene are DFQATT and SNEGSKA (reference sequence). The CDR3 covers 14 residues. The CDR3 reads CSARAPESNYGYTF.

The V gene is TRBV6-2 or TRBV6-3, the J gene TRBJ2-2; the TRBD2 assignment by TCRdb is unverifiable without DNA. Germline assignment: CDR1 MNHEY and CDR2 SVGEGT. The CDR3 consists of 20 residues. CDR3 loop: CASSYTRGLAGGPDTGELFF.

V gene TRBV29-1 combines with J gene TRBJ1-4; TCRdb's D call of TRBD1 is untestable without DNA. The CDR3 loop spans 17 amino acids. Germline V gene lookup returns CDR1 SQVTM and CDR2 ANQGSEA. CDR3 protein: CSVEETGTGPYNEKLFF. The entire variable domain, with the rest obtained from reference TRBV29-1 and TRBJ1-4, is as follows: SAVISQKPSRDICQRGTSLTIQCQVDSQVTMMFWYRQQPGQSLTLIATANQGSEATYESGFVIDKFPISRPNLTFSTLTVSNMSPEDSSIYLCSVEETGTGPYNEKLFFGSGTQLSVL.